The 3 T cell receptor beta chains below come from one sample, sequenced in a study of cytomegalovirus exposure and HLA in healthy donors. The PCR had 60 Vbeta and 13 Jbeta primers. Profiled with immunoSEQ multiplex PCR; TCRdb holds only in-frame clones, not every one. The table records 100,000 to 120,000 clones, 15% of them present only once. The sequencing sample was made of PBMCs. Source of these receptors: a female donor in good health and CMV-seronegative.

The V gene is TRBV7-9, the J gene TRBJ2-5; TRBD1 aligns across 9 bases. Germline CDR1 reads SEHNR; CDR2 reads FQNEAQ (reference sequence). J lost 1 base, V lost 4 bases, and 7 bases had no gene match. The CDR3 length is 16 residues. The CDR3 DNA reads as TGTGCCAGCAGCTCGACCGGGACAGGGCCCCAAGAGACCCAGTACTTC. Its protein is CASSSTGTGPQETQYF. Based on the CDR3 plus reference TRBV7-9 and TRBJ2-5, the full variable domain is DTGVSQNPRHKITKRGQNVTFRCDPISEHNRLYWYRQTLGQGPEFLTYFQNEAQLEKSRLLSDRFSAERPKGSFSTLEIQRTEQGDSAMYLCASSSTGTGPQETQYFGPGTRLLVL.

This CDR3 is CASNIRTTVNEQFF. The CDR3 region has the DNA TGTGCCAGCAATATCAGGACGACAGTCAATGAGCAGTTCTTC. The chain employs TRBV6-1 and TRBJ2-1; D is perhaps TRBD1 (5 bases). This CDR3 is built from 14 residues. Germline V gene sequence: CDR1 MNHNS, CDR2 SASEGT. Between the trimmed V and J ends, which lost 7 bases and 6 bases, there was a span of 16 bases.

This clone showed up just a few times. The CDR3 DNA follows: TGTGCCAGCAGCTTATATGACAGGGCGGGGGAAAAACTGTTTTTT. Its protein is CASSLYDRAGEKLFF. This chain joins TRBV7-2 and TRBJ1-4, with 7 bases aligning to TRBD1. V lost 2 bases, J lost 8 bases, and 8 bases stayed unmatched. This CDR3 spans 15 amino acids. Germline-derived CDR1 and CDR2 are SGHTA and FQGNSA. Full variable domain (rest looked up from reference TRBV7-2 and TRBJ1-4): GAGVSQSPSNKVTEKGKDVELRCDPISGHTALYWYRQSLGQGLEFLIYFQGNSAPDKSGLPSDRFSAERTGGSVSTLTIQRTQQEDSAVYLCASSLYDRAGEKLFFGSGTQLSVL.